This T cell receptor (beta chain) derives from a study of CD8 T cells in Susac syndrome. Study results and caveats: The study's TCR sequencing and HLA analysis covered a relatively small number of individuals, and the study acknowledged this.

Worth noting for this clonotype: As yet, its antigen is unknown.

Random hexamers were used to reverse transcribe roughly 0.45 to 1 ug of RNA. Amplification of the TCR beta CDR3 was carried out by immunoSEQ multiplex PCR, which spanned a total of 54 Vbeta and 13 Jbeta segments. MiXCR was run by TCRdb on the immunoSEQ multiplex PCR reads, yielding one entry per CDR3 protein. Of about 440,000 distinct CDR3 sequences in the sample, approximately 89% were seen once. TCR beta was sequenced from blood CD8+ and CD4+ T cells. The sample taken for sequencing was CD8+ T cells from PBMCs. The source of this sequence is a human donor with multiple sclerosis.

CDR3: CSASGDWGSYNEQFF. In DNA, the CDR3 is TGCAGTGCTAGTGGGGACTGGGGATCCTACAATGAGCAGTTCTTC. The chain couples TRBV20-1 to TRBJ2-1, with a tentative D call TRBD2 (6 bases). The ends were cut back, 3 bases at V and 1 base at J, with 13 bases in the middle. This CDR3 has 15 residues. Germline V gene sequence: CDR1 DFQATT, CDR2 SNEGSKA (reference sequence).